Described below is a single T cell receptor (beta chain) sequence and its context. Its antigen is not identified. A single record per CDR3 protein comes from TCRdb applying MiXCR to the 5' RACE reads. Found here are approximately 250,000 distinct CDR3 sequences, roughly 17% of them singletons; the top ten hold around 21%. The entry originates in a study of T-cell memory formation after mild COVID-19. The wider study: Largely donor-specific sequence clusters came from a couple of donors. Study findings and constraints: Pre-infection memory already had some responding clones, implying cross-reactive memory joined.

Losses at the gene ends were 0 bases for V and 10 bases for J; bases not matched to a gene: 9. CDR1 is LNHNV, CDR2 YYDKDF, per germline (reference sequence). The CDR3 loop spans 16 amino acids. This clonotype originated in a man between 18 and 35 years old who had mild COVID-19 (a few samples of this study predate the infection). Cell type and time point are not known. The rearrangement joins TRBV15 to TRBJ1-5; TRBD1 matches 10 bases. Sequencing was performed on PBMCs or a T cell subset sorted from them (not recorded which). DNA of the CDR3: TGTGCCACCAGCAGAGATTTGGAGACAGGGGGCTTTCCCCAGCATTTT. Its translation: CATSRDLETGGFPQHF.